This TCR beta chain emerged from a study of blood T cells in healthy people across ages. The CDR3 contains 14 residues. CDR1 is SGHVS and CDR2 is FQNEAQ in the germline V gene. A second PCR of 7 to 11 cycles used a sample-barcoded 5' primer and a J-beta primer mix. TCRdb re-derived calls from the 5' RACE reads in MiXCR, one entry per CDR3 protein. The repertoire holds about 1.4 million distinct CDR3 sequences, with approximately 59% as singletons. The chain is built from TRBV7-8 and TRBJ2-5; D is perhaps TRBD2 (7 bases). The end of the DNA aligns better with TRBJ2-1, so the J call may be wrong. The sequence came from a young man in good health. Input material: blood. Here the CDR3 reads CATKGPGGQETQFF. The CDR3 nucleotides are TGTGCCACAAAGGGACCGGGGGGCCAAGAGACCCAGTTCTTC.